The 32 T cell receptor beta chains listed next were all sequenced from one sample in a study of T cell responses to AZD1222 COVID-19 vaccine. TCRdb keeps only in-frame clones here, not all; method: immunoSEQ multiplex PCR. Among about 170,000 clones listed, 90% to 95% were seen once. This specimen consisted of peripheral blood, obtained on day 0 of AZD1222 vaccination. These receptor sequences come from an adult in good health.

The chain employs TRBV19 and TRBJ2-3; a possible D gene is TRBD1 (5 bases). The CDR3 runs 16 residues. Germline V gene lookup returns CDR1 LNHDA and CDR2 SQIVND (reference sequence). V lost 7 bases to trimming and J lost 4 bases, with 21 bases between them. CDR3 coding DNA: TGTGCCAGTAAGGGGCTGCAACGGGTGCCGGCAGATACGCAGTATTTT. It specifies CASKGLQRVPADTQYF.

V and J are TRBV3-1 (or the pseudogene TRBV3-2) and TRBJ1-6; the D is unclear. CDR1 is LGHDT and CDR2 is YNNKEL in the germline V gene (reference sequence). The V gene lost 0 bases and the J gene lost 8 bases, with 11 bases spanning the gap. The CDR3 totals 15 residues. The CDR3 protein is CASSQDPGGHSPLHF. DNA for the CDR3: TGTGCCAGCAGCCAAGATCCCGGCGGGCATTCACCCCTCCACTTT.

This sequence joins TRBV6-1 and TRBJ1-1; D unclear. Trimming cost V 2 bases and J 6 bases, with 16 bases left between them. The CDR3 is 15 amino acids. CDR1 MNHNS and CDR2 SASEGT come from the germline V gene. The CDR3 is CASSERRFLVAEAFF. CDR3 nucleotides: TGTGCCAGCAGTGAAAGGAGGTTCCTAGTTGCTGAAGCTTTCTTT.

This clone was counted once. This chain joins TRBV18 and TRBJ1-4; TRBD1 matches at 7 bases. The CDR3 length is 14 residues. Germline values: CDR1 KGHSH, CDR2 LQKENI. Unmatched junction bases numbered 2, after V lost 3 bases and J lost 4 bases. For the CDR3, the DNA is TGTGCCAGCTCACCGGGACAGATTAATGAAAAACTGTTTTTT. Its translation is CASSPGQINEKLFF. Full variable domain (rest looked up from reference TRBV18 and TRBJ1-4): NAGVMQNPRHLVRRRGQEARLRCSPMKGHSHVYWYRQLPEEGLKFMVYLQKENIIDESGMPKERFSAEFPKEGPSILRIQQVVRGDSAAYFCASSPGQINEKLFFGSGTQLSVL.

The chain couples TRBV6-5 to TRBJ1-5; maybe TRBD1 (5 bases). The CDR3 has 15 residues. Deletions cut 6 bases from V and 6 bases from J, with 18 bases between. Germline-derived CDR1 and CDR2 are MNHEY and SVGAGI. The CDR3 is CASRGDRVWGQPQHF. Here the CDR3 DNA reads TGTGCCAGCAGGGGAGACAGAGTCTGGGGTCAGCCCCAGCATTTT.

The genes are TRBV19 and TRBJ2-3, with D unclear. Trimming cost V 5 bases and J 1 base, with 16 bases left between them. The germline gives CDR1 LNHDA, CDR2 SQIVND (reference sequence). This CDR3 has 16 amino acids. CDR3 amino acids: CASSPRRQMGTDTQYF. The CDR3 nucleotides are TGTGCCAGTAGTCCCCGCCGGCAGATGGGCACAGATACGCAGTATTTT.

This chain connects TRBV6-5 to TRBJ1-2, with D unclear. CDR3 length: 11 amino acids. Germline V gives CDR1 MNHEY, CDR2 SVGAGI. The V gene lost 6 bases and the J gene lost 3 bases, with 5 bases spanning the gap. The CDR3 sequence is CASRADYGYTF. The CDR3 DNA follows: TGTGCCAGCAGGGCAGACTATGGCTACACCTTC.

The chain couples TRBV18 to TRBJ1-5; 10 positions match TRBD1. Germline V gene sequence: CDR1 KGHSH, CDR2 LQKENI. The CDR3 has 19 residues. Germline trimming cut 2 bases from V and 0 bases from J; bases unmatched to any gene: 10. This CDR3 is CASSPLPGQGFDSNQPQHF. In DNA, the CDR3 is TGTGCCAGCTCACCATTACCGGGACAGGGGTTCGATAGCAATCAGCCCCAGCATTTT.

The CDR3 region is CASSLYPPLTEAFF. CDR3 nucleotides: TGTGCCAGCAGCTTATATCCCCCCCTCACTGAAGCTTTCTTT. The chain employs TRBV13 and TRBJ1-1; D uncertain. Germline V gene data show CDR1 as PRHDT and CDR2 as FYEKMQ (reference sequence). V lost 2 bases and J 4 bases, leaving 11 bases between the germline ends. The CDR3 has 14 amino acids.

The chain is built from TRBV6-5 and TRBJ1-4; D gene unclear. The V gene lost 7 bases and the J gene lost 3 bases, with 9 bases spanning the gap. Germline V gene data show CDR1 as MNHEY and CDR2 as SVGAGI. The length of the CDR3 is 13 residues. The CDR3 DNA reads TGTGCCAGCACCAGGTGGTCTAATGAAAAACTGTTTTTT. Amino acid sequence: CASTRWSNEKLFF.

J is TRBJ1-4 and V is TRBV7-9; D is unresolved. This CDR3 is 11 amino acids long. Between the trimmed V and J ends, which lost 3 bases and 4 bases, there was a span of 0 bases. The germline V gene has CDR1 SEHNR and CDR2 FQNEAQ (reference sequence). DNA of the CDR3: TGTGCCAGCAGCTTTAATGAAAAACTGTTTTTT. This gives the protein CASSFNEKLFF. Using reference TRBV7-9 and TRBJ1-4 for the parts outside the CDR3, the full variable domain is DTGVSQNPRHKITKRGQNVTFRCDPISEHNRLYWYRQTLGQGPEFLTYFQNEAQLEKSRLLSDRFSAERPKGSFSTLEIQRTEQGDSAMYLCASSFNEKLFFGSGTQLSVL.

The CDR3 DNA follows: TGTGCCAGTAGTATTGGAAGCGGGAACGATGAGCAGTTCTTC. Protein sequence: CASSIGSGNDEQFF. The gene calls are TRBV19 and TRBJ2-1; TRBD2 aligns across 7 bases. Germline-derived CDR1 and CDR2 are LNHDA and SQIVND (reference sequence). This CDR3 spans 14 amino acids. J was trimmed by 8 bases and V by 3 bases; bases with no gene match: 7.

The sample holds one count of this clone. This chain joins TRBV6-5 and TRBJ1-1; no clear D. Germline lookup yields CDR1 MNHEY and CDR2 SVGAGI. Between the trimmed V and J ends, which lost 7 bases and 5 bases, there was a span of 14 bases. The CDR3 has 13 amino acids. The CDR3 bases are TGTGCCAGCACCGCGGGCCTCGTGACTGAAGCTTTCTTT. Its protein is CASTAGLVTEAFF.

The chain couples TRBV10-2 to TRBJ2-1, with TRBD2 matching 10 bases. Germline CDR1 WSHSY, CDR2 SAAADI. V shed 2 bases, J shed 3 bases, and the junction held 7 bases outside the gene matches. The CDR3 consists of 17 residues. In DNA, the CDR3 is TGCGCCAGCAGTGAGGGACTTAGCGGGGGGTTCTACAATGAGCAGTTCTTC. This translates into CASSEGLSGGFYNEQFF.

On this clone: Other DNA variants within this sample encode the same CDR3. The J gene is TRBJ1-2, the V gene TRBV12-3 or TRBV12-4, with D possibly TRBD1 on 5 matching bases. The CDR3 totals 13 residues. The ends were cut back, 5 bases at V and 4 bases at J, with 11 bases in the middle. DNA for the CDR3: TGTGCCAGCAGTCCCGGGACGGTCTATGGCTACACCTTC. This translates into CASSPGTVYGYTF.

V usage is TRBV6-1 and J usage is TRBJ1-5; D ambiguous. Germline assignment: CDR1 MNHNS and CDR2 SASEGT. This CDR3 is 15 amino acids long. Trimming shortened V by 3 bases and J by 3 bases, and 12 bases separated the two germline ends. CDR3 loop: CASSERGETNQPQHF. The CDR3 region has the DNA TGTGCCAGCAGTGAGCGTGGGGAAACCAATCAGCCCCAGCATTTT.

The chain employs TRBV19 and TRBJ1-1; 7 nucleotides line up with TRBD1. V trimming: 5 bases; J trimming: 1 base; junction bases outside the gene matches: 7. Per germline, CDR1 LNHDA and CDR2 SQIVND (reference sequence). This CDR3 is built from 15 residues. CDR3 sequence (DNA): TGTGCCAGTAGTGCCCCGGGACAGCCGAACACTGAAGCTTTCTTT. Its translation is CASSAPGQPNTEAFF.

The genes are TRBV4-1 and TRBJ1-1; D is perhaps TRBD1 (6 bases). V lost 4 bases to trimming and J lost 0 bases, with 15 bases between them. CDR1 MGHRA and CDR2 YSYEKL come from the germline V gene. The length of the CDR3 is 16 residues. CDR3 coding DNA: TGCGCCAGCAGCCGAACTTGGGACAACCTGAACACTGAAGCTTTCTTT. Translated: CASSRTWDNLNTEAFF.

The CDR3, as DNA: TGTGCCAGCAGCTTAGACAGGGGCGAGCAGTACTTC. It translates to CASSLDRGEQYF. This chain joins TRBV5-4 and TRBJ2-7, with 8 bases matching TRBD1. Trimming cost V 2 bases and J 6 bases; bases outside gene matches: 1. There are 12 residues in the CDR3. CDR1 SGHNT and CDR2 YYREEE come from the germline V gene (reference sequence).

The chain couples TRBV5-4 to TRBJ2-3; D is unresolved. The CDR3 length is 14 residues. Germline V gene lookup returns CDR1 SGHNT and CDR2 YYREEE (reference sequence). V was trimmed by 4 bases and J by 0 bases, leaving 9 bases between them. CDR3 amino acids: CASSPPTSTDTQYF. The CDR3 DNA follows: TGTGCCAGCAGCCCACCAACAAGCACAGATACGCAGTATTTT.

This clone was seen only a few times. The CDR3 is CASSQFTESINSPLHF. The CDR3 DNA reads TGCGCCAGCAGCCAGTTCACGGAGTCAATTAATTCACCCCTCCACTTT. V gene TRBV4-1 combines with J gene TRBJ1-6, with D unclear. V was clipped by 3 bases and J by 6 bases, with 15 bases between them. The germline V gene encodes CDR1 MGHRA and CDR2 YSYEKL. The CDR3 length is 16 residues.

V gene TRBV12-5 combines with J gene TRBJ2-7; D is possibly TRBD1 (7 bases). Trimming cost V 8 bases and J 4 bases, with 21 bases left between them. Germline V gene data show CDR1 as LGHNT and CDR2 as FRNRAP. The CDR3 contains 15 residues. This CDR3 reads CASSRGGTASYEQYF. The DNA of the CDR3 is TGTGCTAGTAGCCGTGGGGGGACAGCGAGTTACGAGCAGTACTTC. The complete variable domain, with remaining parts taken from reference TRBV12-5 and TRBJ2-7, reads DARVTQTPRHKVTEMGQEVTMRCQPILGHNTVFWYRQTMMQGLELLAYFRNRAPLDDSGMPKDRFSAEMPDATLATLKIQPSEPRDSAVYFCASSRGGTASYEQYFGPGTRLTVT.

V is TRBV2 and J is TRBJ2-7; 11 nucleotides line up with TRBD2. The V gene end was trimmed by 6 bases and the J gene end by 3 bases; junction bases not matched to a gene: 7. Germline V gene data show CDR1 as SNHLY and CDR2 as FYNNEI. This CDR3 comprises 15 residues. CDR3 protein: CASSPGLAEVYEQYF. DNA for the CDR3: TGTGCCAGCAGCCCGGGACTAGCGGAAGTCTACGAGCAGTACTTC. The variable domain in full, completed from reference TRBV2 and TRBJ2-7, reads EPEVTQTPSHQVTQMGQEVILRCVPISNHLYFYWYRQILGQKVEFLVSFYNNEISEKSEIFDDQFSVERPDGSNFTLKIRSTKLEDSAMYFCASSPGLAEVYEQYFGPGTRLTVT.

The chain couples TRBV7-8 to TRBJ1-6; D unclear. The V and J ends lost 4 bases and 5 bases respectively, with 18 bases between them. CDR3 size: 17 residues. CDR1 is SGHVS and CDR2 is FQNEAQ in the germline V gene. The DNA of the CDR3 is TGTGCCAGCAGCTCAAGTTTGACCGGCCTCAATAATTCACCCCTCCACTTT. Translated, it gives CASSSSLTGLNNSPLHF.

V is TRBV5-1 and J is TRBJ2-7; 13 bases align to TRBD2. Per the germline V gene, CDR1 is SGHRS and CDR2 is YFSETQ. V trimming: 4 bases; J trimming: 6 bases; junction bases outside the gene matches: 7. CDR3 size: 15 residues. The CDR3 DNA sequence: TGCGCCAGCAGCCAAAAACTAGCGGGAGGGCCCGAGCAGTACTTC. It is translated as CASSQKLAGGPEQYF.

V gene TRBV7-9 combines with J gene TRBJ1-1, with D unclear. The V end lost 1 base, the J end lost 0 bases, and 6 bases lay between the germline ends. Germline assignment: CDR1 SEHNR and CDR2 FQNEAQ (reference sequence). The length of the CDR3 is 14 residues. CDR3 DNA sequence: TGTGCCAGCAGCTTAGGGCAGTTGAACACTGAAGCTTTCTTT. Translation: CASSLGQLNTEAFF.

The rearrangement joins TRBV6-4 to TRBJ1-2; 7 bases are a match to TRBD1. The germline V gene has CDR1 MRHNA and CDR2 SNTAGT. The CDR3 contains 14 residues. The junction had 6 bases not matched to a gene; V was cut back by 6 bases and J by 2 bases. CDR3 in DNA: TGTGCCAGCAGGAGGGACAGTACAAACTATGGCTACACCTTC. Amino acid sequence: CASRRDSTNYGYTF.

The V gene is TRBV11-3, the J gene TRBJ1-4; 8 bases fit TRBD1. Looked up from germline, CDR1 is SGHNT and CDR2 is YENEEA. The CDR3 extends over 13 amino acids. V lost 7 bases and J lost 5; bases outside the gene matches: 3. The CDR3 loop reads CASTDRGNEKLFF. In DNA, the CDR3 is TGTGCCAGCACCGACAGGGGAAATGAAAAACTGTTTTTT. Together with reference TRBV11-3 and TRBJ1-4, the CDR3 gives the full variable domain: EAGVVQSPRYKIIEKKQPVAFWCNPISGHNTLYWYLQNLGQGPELLIRYENEEAVDDSQLPKDRFSAERLKGVDSTLKIQPAELGDSAVYLCASTDRGNEKLFFGSGTQLSVL.

The gene calls are TRBV11-2 and TRBJ2-7; D is possibly TRBD2 (6 bases). V was clipped by 1 base and J by 4 bases, with 14 bases between them. CDR3 length equals 15 residues. Germline values: CDR1 SGHAT, CDR2 FQNNGV. The CDR3 protein is CASSLAPGLIYEQYF. In nucleotides, the CDR3 is TGTGCCAGCAGCTTAGCACCGGGACTGATTTACGAGCAGTACTTC.

This clone showed up just a few times. The genes are TRBV27 and TRBJ1-5; D is unresolved. Trimming removed 5 bases at V and 8 bases at J, with 16 bases between. The CDR3 length is 14 residues. Germline lookup yields CDR1 MNHEY and CDR2 SMNVEV (reference sequence). CDR3 loop: CASSPLGLREPQHF. The CDR3 DNA reads TGTGCCAGCAGTCCCCTTGGGTTAAGGGAGCCCCAGCATTTT.

The chain uses TRBV30 and TRBJ1-1; a weak D match, TRBD1 (5 bases). Trimming left V 0 bases short and J 3 bases short, with 11 bases between. Germline CDR1 is GTSNPN and CDR2 is SVGIG (reference sequence). The CDR3 sequence is 14 residues long. In DNA, the CDR3 is TGTGCCTGGAGTGTAGGGGTAGAGGACACTGAAGCTTTCTTT. Translating gives CAWSVGVEDTEAFF.

The chain carries TRBV3-1 (or the pseudogene TRBV3-2) and TRBJ1-2; a weak D match, TRBD1 (6 bases). The germline V gene encodes CDR1 LGHDT and CDR2 YNNKEL (reference sequence). Trimming left V 1 base short and J 0 bases short, with 12 bases between. This CDR3 region has 16 residues. As DNA, the CDR3 is TGTGCCAGCAGCCAAGGCCTGGGACACACTAACTATGGCTACACCTTC. This sequence encodes CASSQGLGHTNYGYTF.